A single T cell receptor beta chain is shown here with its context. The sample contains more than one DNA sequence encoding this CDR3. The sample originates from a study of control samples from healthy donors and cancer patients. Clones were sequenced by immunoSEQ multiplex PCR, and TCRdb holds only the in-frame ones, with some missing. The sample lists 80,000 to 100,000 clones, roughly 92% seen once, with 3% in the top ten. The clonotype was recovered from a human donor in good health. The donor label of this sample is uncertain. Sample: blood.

DNA of the CDR3: TGTGCCAGCAGTTTTTGGGGTCGCGGGGGGGGTCGTCCAGATACGCAGTATTTT. It yields the protein CASSFWGRGGGRPDTQYF. The J gene is TRBJ2-3, the V gene TRBV28; 9 nucleotides align to TRBD2. CDR3 length: 18 amino acids. J gave up 4 bases and V 3 bases, and 14 bases lay outside the gene matches. Per germline, CDR1 MDHEN and CDR2 SYDVKM.